This T cell receptor beta chain was sequenced during a study of human T cells and chemical hapten exposure. Time point indicated: pre-sensitization, week 0. The treatment here: therapeutic diphenylcyclopropenone sensitization with weekly scalp DPC. Blood sampling preceded each patch test application. In the library, unique molecular identifiers were attached to individual cDNA molecules. Original data processing: Counts of TCRs in each sample centred on a median of 95,638 and extended from roughly 25,000 to 750,000. TCRdb analysed the RACE reads with MiXCR anew, one entry per CDR3 protein. TCRdb's processing, not the study's, gives the V and J calls here. The sample consists of some 250,000 distinct CDR3 sequences, 7.7% of them appearing once. Study-level findings and limits: There was alopecia in the donors, so their immune response may differ from that of healthy people.

There are a few counts of this clonotype. As yet, its antigen is unknown. Germline lookup yields CDR1 LGHNA and CDR2 YSLEER. The length of the CDR3 is 13 residues. Losses at the gene ends were 6 bases for V and 6 bases for J; bases not matched to a gene: 7. The sequence came from a man aged 18 to 30 with alopecia areata. Some clones in this sample may be carry-over from other donors' samples. The rearrangement uses TRBV4-3 and TRBJ1-2, with TRBD1 matching over 7 bases. The source material was whole blood, sampled in connection with sensitization to the hapten diphenylcyclopropenone (DPC). The chain's CDR3 is CASRHTGEDGYTF. For the CDR3, the DNA is TGCGCCAGCAGGCACACAGGGGAGGATGGCTACACCTTC.